This T cell receptor beta chain appears in the sequencing data of a study of regulatory T cells in long-lasting Graves disease. Time point denoted: newly diagnosed GD, antithyroid drugs for less than 3 months. The TCR library was made from RNA extracted from PBMCs. Findings and limits, study-wide: Persistent patients shared some 2,500 public clonotypes among themselves. Newly diagnosed patients shared fewer, at roughly 900.

At least ten counts were recorded for this clonotype. Its matching antigen is unknown. Construction of TCR beta libraries relied on iRepertoire HTBI primers and on Arm-PCR targeting CDR3 regions. One entry per CDR3 protein, called by TCRdb with MiXCR from the multiplex PCR reads. The table lists about 470,000 distinct CDR3 sequences, just under 15% of them singletons. The sample was also reused in another study, on T cells in Graves' hyperthyroidism and ophthalmopathy.

The clonotype originates from a woman aged 25 to 39 with Graves disease. Sequenced material: peripheral blood mononuclear cells (PBMCs), taken at new diagnosis, from a patient treated with antithyroid drugs.

Here the CDR3 reads CSARRWQVDGYTF. The CDR3 region has the DNA TGCAGTGCTAGACGTTGGCAGGTTGATGGCTACACCTTC. The chain is built from TRBV20-1 and TRBJ1-2; the D is unclear. Germline V gene lookup returns CDR1 DFQATT and CDR2 SNEGSKA (reference sequence). The CDR3 consists of 13 residues. V was pared by 2 bases and J by 6 bases, with 13 bases between.